This T cell receptor beta chain was sequenced in a study of T cells in Graves' hyperthyroidism and ophthalmopathy. Points on this clonotype: Its antigen is not identified.

RNA transcripts yielded amplified TCR beta CDR3 regions. Primed by the HTBI set, a first-round RT-PCR was run on the TCR CDR3. MiXCR, run by TCRdb on the multiplex PCR reads, gives a single entry per CDR3 protein. The sample lists some 300,000 distinct CDR3 sequences; roughly 13% were seen once. CDR3 length equals 14 residues. Germline V gene lookup returns CDR1 DFQATT and CDR2 SNEGSKA (reference sequence). V was clipped by 3 bases and J by 6 bases, with 18 bases between them. The study's findings and limits: For ophthalmopathy, model prediction preceded onset by a median roughly 6.3 months.

Sequencing was done on a sample of blood. The sequence derives from a woman in her thirties or forties with Graves' hyperthyroidism. The chain couples TRBV20-1 to TRBJ2-7; D perhaps matches TRBD1 (5 bases). CDR3 loop: CSARLGASLGEQYF. The CDR3 DNA sequence: TGCAGTGCTAGGTTAGGGGCCTCGTTGGGCGAGCAGTACTTC.